What follows are 29 T cell receptor beta chains derived from one specimen sequenced in a study of T cells after yellow fever vaccination. TCRdb re-analysed the 5' RACE reads in MiXCR, keeping a single row per CDR3 protein. Of roughly 50,000 distinct CDR3 sequences listed, less than 9% are singletons. Sample: CD8+ T cells sorted from PBMCs, taken around 15 days after the first yellow fever vaccination. The receptors were gathered from a man between 18 and 35 years old who received the YFV17D yellow fever vaccine.

This clonotype has ten or more counts. The chain recombines TRBV19 with TRBJ2-2; possible D gene TRBD1, 5 bases. CDR1 is LNHDA, CDR2 SQIVND, per germline (reference sequence). This CDR3 has 15 residues. Trimming removed 0 bases at V and 4 bases at J, with 9 bases between. The CDR3 sequence: CASSIDPRATGELFF. DNA of the CDR3: TGTGCCAGTAGTATAGATCCCAGGGCCACCGGGGAGCTGTTTTTT.

This clonotype was picked up many times. V gene TRBV11-2 combines with J gene TRBJ2-3; D gene ambiguous. The germline V gene encodes CDR1 SGHAT and CDR2 FQNNGV. The CDR3 is 11 residues long. V shed 3 bases and J shed 6 bases, with 4 bases lying between them. CDR3 amino acids: CASSFFDTQYF. Written as DNA, the CDR3 is TGTGCCAGCAGCTTTTTCGATACGCAGTATTTT.

This clonotype has at least ten counts. J is TRBJ2-7 and V is TRBV12-3 or TRBV12-4; tentative D call: TRBD2 (5 bases). The ends were cut back, 3 bases at V and 5 bases at J, with 8 bases in the middle. This CDR3 has 12 residues. CDR3 residues: CASSLVGDEQYF. CDR3 in DNA: TGTGCCAGCAGTTTGGTCGGGGACGAGCAGTACTTC.

This clonotype was counted at least ten times. The rearrangement links TRBV11-2 to TRBJ2-1; TRBD1 aligns across 9 bases. V lost 5 bases and J lost 10; bases outside the gene matches: 12. Germline CDR1 is SGHAT and CDR2 is FQNNGV. CDR3 length: 15 amino acids. The CDR3 is CASSVPGQGPTEQFF. CDR3 nucleotides: TGTGCCAGCAGCGTCCCGGGACAGGGACCCACCGAGCAGTTCTTC.

This clonotype was seen at least ten times. V is TRBV4-3 and J is TRBJ2-6, with a weak D call TRBD1 (6 bases). V gave up 3 bases and J gave up 0 bases, with 9 bases separating them. In germline, CDR1 is LGHNA, CDR2 YSLEER. The CDR3 has 16 amino acids. CDR3 DNA: TGCGCCAGCAGCCAGGACAGTCCCTCTGGGGCCAACGTCCTGACTTTC. Its translation is CASSQDSPSGANVLTF.

This clonotype was counted many times. J is TRBJ1-5 and V is TRBV6-1; unclear D gene. CDR1 and CDR2 (germline): MNHNS, SASEGT. The CDR3 runs 13 residues. V lost 6 bases, J lost 9 bases, and 15 bases lay in between. The CDR3 nucleotides are TGTGCCAGCAGGCTGACGGACCTCGCGCCCCAGCATTTT. The encoded protein is CASRLTDLAPQHF.

This clonotype was recorded at least ten times. The CDR3 reads CASSLRPDRGDGYTF. Here the CDR3 DNA reads TGTGCCAGCAGCCTCCGCCCGGACAGGGGTGACGGCTACACCTTC. The gene calls are TRBV7-3 and TRBJ1-2, with TRBD1 matching 9 bases. The CDR3 is 15 residues long. Trimming removed 5 bases from V and 8 bases from J; junction bases left unmatched: 12. Germline values: CDR1 SGHTA, CDR2 FQGTGA.

This clonotype was recorded at least ten times. This rearrangement joins TRBV5-1 to TRBJ2-1, with D possibly being TRBD1 or TRBD2 (5 bases each). The germline V and J ends were trimmed by 4 bases and 4 bases, with 15 bases remaining between them. Germline V gene lookup returns CDR1 SGHRS and CDR2 YFSETQ. There are 15 residues in the CDR3. CDR3 region: CASSPQGGPYNEQFF. DNA of the CDR3: TGCGCCAGCAGCCCCCAGGGCGGGCCTTACAATGAGCAGTTCTTC.

This clonotype was counted at least ten times. The chain links TRBV7-9 to TRBJ1-1; D unclear. The CDR3 is made up of 16 amino acids. Per germline, CDR1 SEHNR and CDR2 FQNEAQ (reference sequence). Trimming shortened V by 4 bases and J by 1 base, and 16 bases separated the two germline ends. CDR3 protein: CASSSARAGGNTEAFF. Here the CDR3 DNA reads TGTGCCAGCAGCTCCGCGAGGGCAGGTGGGAACACTGAAGCTTTCTTT. Together with reference TRBV7-9 and TRBJ1-1, the CDR3 gives the full variable domain: DTGVSQNPRHKITKRGQNVTFRCDPISEHNRLYWYRQTLGQGPEFLTYFQNEAQLEKSRLLSDRFSAERPKGSFSTLEIQRTEQGDSAMYLCASSSARAGGNTEAFFGQGTRLTVV.

This clonotype was recorded at least ten times. CDR3 amino acids: CASGSDEQYV. For the CDR3, the DNA is TGTGCCAGCGGGTCAGACGAGCAGTACGTC. This chain uses TRBV28 with TRBJ2-7, with no clear D. V was trimmed by 8 bases and J by 5 bases, leaving 7 bases between them. CDR1 and CDR2 from the germline V gene are MDHEN and SYDVKM. This CDR3 has 10 amino acids.

This clonotype was counted many times. The chain combines TRBV7-2 with TRBJ1-4; tentative D call: TRBD1 (6 bases). CDR3 length: 17 residues. Germline V gene data show CDR1 as SGHTA and CDR2 as FQGNSA. Trimming shortened V by 3 bases and J by 8 bases, and 22 bases separated the two germline ends. CDR3 loop: CASSLGSLGGVEEKLFF. The DNA for the CDR3 is TGTGCCAGCAGCTTGGGTTCTTTAGGGGGAGTGGAGGAAAAACTGTTTTTT.

This clonotype has at least ten counts. The chain recombines TRBV29-1 with TRBJ1-1; possible D gene TRBD1, 5 bases. Germline lookup yields CDR1 SQVTM and CDR2 ANQGSEA. The germline V and J ends were trimmed by 5 bases and 3 bases, with 22 bases remaining between them. This CDR3 has 16 residues. CDR3 loop: CSVFPVSRGKDTEAFF. CDR3 coding DNA: TGCAGCGTTTTCCCCGTCTCGAGGGGTAAGGACACTGAAGCTTTCTTT.

This clonotype showed up many times. The chain employs TRBV27 and TRBJ2-7, with 14 positions matching TRBD2. J was trimmed by 6 bases and V by 5 bases; bases with no gene match: 3. This CDR3 has 14 amino acids. Per the germline V gene, CDR1 is MNHEY and CDR2 is SMNVEV (reference sequence). The CDR3, as DNA: TGTGCCAGCAGTCAAGGACTAGCGGGGGGCGAGCAGTACTTC. It yields the protein CASSQGLAGGEQYF.

This clonotype was detected many times. This chain connects TRBV6-1 to TRBJ2-3, with 9 bases lining up with TRBD1. The CDR3 runs 15 residues. V lost 6 bases, J lost 5 bases, and 9 bases stayed unmatched. Germline V gene lookup returns CDR1 MNHNS and CDR2 SASEGT. The CDR3 nucleotides are TGTGCCAGCAGACCCCGGGACAGGGTTATAGATACGCAGTATTTT. Translation gives CASRPRDRVIDTQYF.

Ten or more counts support this clonotype. The gene calls are TRBV2 and TRBJ2-6; tentatively, D is TRBD2 (6 bases). V was trimmed by 8 bases and J by 0 bases, leaving 17 bases between them. Germline assignment: CDR1 SNHLY and CDR2 FYNNEI. The CDR3 contains 17 residues. For the CDR3, the DNA is TGTGCCAGCCTGCCACACGGGGGAGTCTCTGGGGCCAACGTCCTGACTTTC. Its protein is CASLPHGGVSGANVLTF.

In this sample, this clonotype turned up many times. The rearrangement uses TRBV6-5 and TRBJ1-5; no firm D call. There are 14 residues in the CDR3. From germline, CDR1 is MNHEY and CDR2 SVGAGI. Trimming took off 2 bases at V and 7 bases at J, with 12 bases between the two ends. CDR3 loop: CASSYGSPGQPQHF. The CDR3 coding sequence is TGTGCCAGCAGTTACGGTTCCCCGGGACAGCCCCAGCATTTT.

This clonotype was picked up many times. DNA for the CDR3: TGTGCCAGTAGTCTCGGACAGATGAACACCGGGGAGCTGTTTTTT. This gives the protein CASSLGQMNTGELFF. The chain has TRBV19 and TRBJ2-2; D possibly corresponds to TRBD1 (6 bases). Germline assignment: CDR1 LNHDA and CDR2 SQIVND (reference sequence). This CDR3 comprises 15 residues. Trimming pared 5 bases from V and 1 base from J, leaving 11 bases between.

This clonotype has ten or more counts. The V call is TRBV7-2, the J call TRBJ2-3, with D possibly TRBD1 on 6 matching bases. The CDR3 is 13 amino acids. V was clipped by 1 base and J by 5 bases, with 7 bases between them. The germline V gene encodes CDR1 SGHTA and CDR2 FQGNSA. Here the CDR3 reads CASSLVGGDTQYF. CDR3 in DNA: TGTGCCAGCAGCTTAGTAGGGGGAGATACGCAGTATTTT. The whole variable domain, remainder taken from reference TRBV7-2 and TRBJ2-3, is GAGVSQSPSNKVTEKGKDVELRCDPISGHTALYWYRQSLGQGLEFLIYFQGNSAPDKSGLPSDRFSAERTGGSVSTLTIQRTQQEDSAVYLCASSLVGGDTQYFGPGTRLTVL.

This clonotype was recorded at least ten times. The V and J genes are TRBV7-8 and TRBJ2-7, with D perhaps TRBD1 (6 bases). The CDR3 sequence is 12 residues long. Germline CDR1 and CDR2: SGHVS and FQNEAQ. V dropped 8 bases and J dropped 2 bases, with 10 bases sitting between them. In DNA, the CDR3 is TGTGCCAGCCCTAAGGGGGCCTACGAGCAGTACGTC. Amino acids: CASPKGAYEQYV.

The table lists this clonotype with many counts. The rearrangement links TRBV7-6 to TRBJ1-6, with unresolved D. Trimming cost V 1 base and J 10 bases, with 11 bases left between them. CDR3 length: 14 amino acids. The germline CDR1 and CDR2 sequences are SGHVS and FNYEAQ. CDR3 coding DNA: TGTGCCAGCAGCTTAGGTGTGTCTAGGTCACCCCTCCACTTT. Translated: CASSLGVSRSPLHF. Full variable domain (rest looked up from reference TRBV7-6 and TRBJ1-6): GAGVSQSPRYKVTKRGQDVALRCDPISGHVSLYWYRQALGQGPEFLTYFNYEAQQDKSGLPNDRFSAERPEGSISTLTIQRTEQRDSAMYRCASSLGVSRSPLHFGNGTRLTVT.

This clonotype was recorded a few times. The chain has TRBV29-1 and TRBJ1-1, with a possible D match to TRBD1 (6 bases). With 5 bases removed from V and 5 bases from J, the gap between germline ends came to 12 bases. CDR1 SQVTM and CDR2 ANQGSEA come from the germline V gene. The CDR3 length is 12 residues. CDR3 coding DNA: TGCAGCGTTACCCCAGGGGTTACTGAAGCTTTCTTT. As protein: CSVTPGVTEAFF.

This clonotype was picked up many times. The CDR3 reads CASSMGYEQYF. The CDR3 DNA reads TGTGCCAGTAGTATGGGGTACGAGCAGTACTTC. The chain couples TRBV19 to TRBJ2-7; no definite D call. Trimming took off 3 bases at V and 4 bases at J, with 4 bases between the two ends. CDR3 length equals 11 residues. Germline V gene sequence: CDR1 LNHDA, CDR2 SQIVND (reference sequence).

There are many counts of this clonotype. The V gene is TRBV14, the J gene TRBJ1-1; D is possibly TRBD1 (5 bases). CDR1 SGHDN and CDR2 FVKESK come from the germline V gene. Trimming cost V 4 bases and J 3 bases, with 12 bases left between them. This CDR3 is 14 amino acids long. The CDR3 loop is CASSPGGVYTEAFF. CDR3 DNA sequence: TGTGCCAGCAGCCCGGGAGGGGTTTACACTGAAGCTTTCTTT.

In this sample, this clonotype turned up many times. CDR3 amino acids: CASSFLGGRGELFF. The DNA of the CDR3 is TGTGCCAGCAGTTTTTTAGGGGGCCGCGGGGAGCTGTTTTTT. The rearrangement links TRBV27 to TRBJ2-2; 7 nucleotides align to TRBD1. The germline gives CDR1 MNHEY, CDR2 SMNVEV (reference sequence). The J segment lost 7 bases and the V segment lost 3 bases, leaving 5 bases of the junction unmatched. This CDR3 is 14 amino acids long.

This clonotype was observed a few times. The V call is TRBV6-6, the J call TRBJ2-1, with D uncertain. V lost 6 bases to trimming and J lost 6 bases, with 12 bases between them. CDR1 MNHNY and CDR2 SVGAGI come from the germline V gene (reference sequence). The CDR3 contains 13 residues. The CDR3: CASRSQVTNEQFF. The CDR3 DNA reads as TGTGCCAGCAGGTCGCAGGTTACCAATGAGCAGTTCTTC.

This clonotype was counted ten times or more. The gene calls are TRBV27 and TRBJ1-1; 9 bases line up with TRBD1. Germline CDR1 MNHEY, CDR2 SMNVEV (reference sequence). V gave up 6 bases and J gave up 3 bases; unmatched junction bases: 8. The CDR3 is 15 residues long. CDR3 sequence (DNA): TGTGCCAGCAGCCCACAGGGGGCGGGGGACACTGAAGCTTTCTTT. Its protein product is CASSPQGAGDTEAFF.

This clonotype came up many times. The V and J genes are TRBV2 and TRBJ1-2; a possible D gene is TRBD1 (5 bases). Trimming stripped 4 bases from V and 4 bases from J, with 10 bases between. CDR3 length: 13 amino acids. CDR1 and CDR2 from the germline V gene are SNHLY and FYNNEI. The CDR3 reads CASSAGGGYGYTF. DNA of the CDR3: TGTGCCAGCAGTGCGGGGGGTGGCTATGGCTACACCTTC.

This clonotype appeared many times. The chain uses TRBV6-1 and TRBJ1-1; a possible D gene is TRBD1 (6 bases). The V end lost 5 bases, the J end lost 5 bases, and 24 bases lay between the germline ends. The CDR3 spans 17 residues. Germline CDR1 is MNHNS and CDR2 is SASEGT. The CDR3 spells CASSPRPGAHRWTEAFF. CDR3 nucleotide sequence: TGTGCCAGCAGTCCCCGTCCGGGGGCCCACCGATGGACTGAAGCTTTCTTT.

This clonotype was counted ten times or more. The chain recombines TRBV7-2 with TRBJ2-5, with TRBD1 matching over 9 bases. Looked up from germline, CDR1 is SGHTA and CDR2 is FQGNSA. The CDR3 loop spans 17 amino acids. V shed 4 bases, J shed 4 bases, and the junction held 13 bases outside the gene matches. CDR3 sequence (DNA): TGTGCCAGCAGCTCTCCTCTACAGGGGGCAGGGAGAGAGACCCAGTACTTC. Translating gives CASSSPLQGAGRETQYF.